Listed below are T cell receptor beta chains from one sample, sequenced in a study of siplizumab effects on memory and regulatory T cells. Here immunoSEQ multiplex PCR was the method, and the copy in TCRdb shows in-frame clones only, minus some. The table lists about 91,000 clones, roughly 96% of them singletons. The material sequenced was naive CD4+ T cells sorted from blood. Receptors originate from a human donor in good health. Each CDR3 is given with its conserved first and last residue. Each record gives: clone size, V gene, J gene, CDR3 protein. Some rows mark clone size as missing; the rest say once, few, many or name a class of expanded clone.

>few|TRBV4-1|TRBJ1-2
CASSQDNGGYGYTF
>once|TRBV4-1|TRBJ2-7
CASSQGVLHSYEQYF
>.|TRBV7-2|TRBJ2-1
CASSLELAGRNEQFF
>.|TRBV6-5|TRBJ1-5
CASSYSTGQPQHF
>.|TRBV6-5|TRBJ1-2
CASSYVASWRGYTF
>.|TRBV4-1|TRBJ1-4
CAGAKVIGEKLFF
>.|TRBV7-2|TRBJ2-3
CASSLAVAGGRGTQYF
>.|TRBV18|TRBJ2-3
CASSPPTSGGSTDTQYF
>.|TRBV4-3|TRBJ2-1
CASSRALNTGTGGYNEQFF
>.|TRBV10-3|TRBJ1-2
CAISDQGRGFYGYTF